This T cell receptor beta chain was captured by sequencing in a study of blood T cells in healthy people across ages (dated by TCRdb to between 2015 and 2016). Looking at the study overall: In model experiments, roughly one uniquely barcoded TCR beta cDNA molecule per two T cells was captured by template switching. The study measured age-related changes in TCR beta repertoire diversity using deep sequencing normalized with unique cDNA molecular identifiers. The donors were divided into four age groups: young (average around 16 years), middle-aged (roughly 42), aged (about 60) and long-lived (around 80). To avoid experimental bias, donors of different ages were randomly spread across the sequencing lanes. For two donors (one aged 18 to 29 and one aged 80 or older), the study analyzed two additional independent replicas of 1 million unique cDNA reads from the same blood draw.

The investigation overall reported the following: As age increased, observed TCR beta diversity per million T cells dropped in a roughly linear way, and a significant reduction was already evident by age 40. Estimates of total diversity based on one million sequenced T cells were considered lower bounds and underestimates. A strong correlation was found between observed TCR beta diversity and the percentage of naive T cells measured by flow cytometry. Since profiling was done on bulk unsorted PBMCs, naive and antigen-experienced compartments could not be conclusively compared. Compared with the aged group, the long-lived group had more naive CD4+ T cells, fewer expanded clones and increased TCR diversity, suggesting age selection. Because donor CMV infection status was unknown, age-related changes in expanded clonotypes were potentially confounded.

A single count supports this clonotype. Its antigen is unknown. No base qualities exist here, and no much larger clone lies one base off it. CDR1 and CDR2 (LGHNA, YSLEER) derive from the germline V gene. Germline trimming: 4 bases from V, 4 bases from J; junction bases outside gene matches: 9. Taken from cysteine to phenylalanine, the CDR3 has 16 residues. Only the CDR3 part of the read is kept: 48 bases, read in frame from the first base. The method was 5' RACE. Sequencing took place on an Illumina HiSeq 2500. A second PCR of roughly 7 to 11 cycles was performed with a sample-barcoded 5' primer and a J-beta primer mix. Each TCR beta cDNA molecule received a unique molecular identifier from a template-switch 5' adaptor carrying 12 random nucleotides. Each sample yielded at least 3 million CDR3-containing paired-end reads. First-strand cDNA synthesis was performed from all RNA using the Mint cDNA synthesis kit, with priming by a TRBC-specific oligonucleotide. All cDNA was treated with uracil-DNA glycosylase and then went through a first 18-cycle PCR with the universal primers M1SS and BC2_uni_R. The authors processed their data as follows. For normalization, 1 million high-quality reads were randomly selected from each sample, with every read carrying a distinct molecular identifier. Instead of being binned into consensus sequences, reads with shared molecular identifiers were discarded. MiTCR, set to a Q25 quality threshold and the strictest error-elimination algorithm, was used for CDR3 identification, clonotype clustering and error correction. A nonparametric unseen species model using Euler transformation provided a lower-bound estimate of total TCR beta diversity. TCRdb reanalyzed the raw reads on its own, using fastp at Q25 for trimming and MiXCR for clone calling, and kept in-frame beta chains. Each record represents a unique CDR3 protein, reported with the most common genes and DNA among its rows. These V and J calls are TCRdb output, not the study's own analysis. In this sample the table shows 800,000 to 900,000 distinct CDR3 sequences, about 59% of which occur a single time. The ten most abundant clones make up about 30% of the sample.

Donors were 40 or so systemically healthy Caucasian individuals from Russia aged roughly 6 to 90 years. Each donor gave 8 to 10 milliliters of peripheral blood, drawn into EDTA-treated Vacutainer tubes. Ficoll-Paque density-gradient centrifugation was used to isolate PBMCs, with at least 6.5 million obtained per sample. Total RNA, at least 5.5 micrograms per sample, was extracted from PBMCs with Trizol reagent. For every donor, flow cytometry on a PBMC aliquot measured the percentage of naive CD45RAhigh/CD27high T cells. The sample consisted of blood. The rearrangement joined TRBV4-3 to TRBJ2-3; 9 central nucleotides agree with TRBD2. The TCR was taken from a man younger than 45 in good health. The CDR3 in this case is CASSPEAGGTPDTQYF. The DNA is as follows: TGCGCCAGCAGCCCAGAAGCGGGGGGAACCCCAGATACGCAGTATTTT.